A selection of T cell receptor beta chains follows, all from one sample in a study of blood T cell repertoires in COVID-19. This table comes from immunoSEQ multiplex PCR, and its TCRdb copy is limited to in-frame clones, with some not included. Of 110,000 or so clones in the sample, 85% to 90% were seen once. Sequencing was performed on peripheral blood. The receptor set was obtained from a woman in her forties or fifties with acute or convalescent COVID-19. CDR3s include the opening cysteine and the closing phenylalanine or tryptophan. D genes are given only for firm matches. Where a row states a size, it is once, few, many or the class of an expanded clone; other rows omit it.

V,size,D,J,CDR3,DNA
TRBV5-4,.,.,TRBJ1-2,CASSRQAKTNYGYTF,TGTGCCAGCAGCCGACAGGCCAAGACTAACTATGGCTACACCTTC
TRBV2,.,.,TRBJ1-3,CASSSGDSGNTIYF,TGTGCCAGCAGTTCAGGGGACTCTGGAAACACCATATATTTT
TRBV19,.,.,TRBJ1-6,CASSFSMMGDSPLHF,TGTGCCAGTAGTTTTTCCATGATGGGAGATTCACCCCTCCACTTT
TRBV11-3,.,TRBD2,TRBJ2-3,CASSSSGTHGTQYF,TGTGCCAGCAGCTCGAGCGGGACCCACGGGACGCAGTATTTT
TRBV7-8,.,.,TRBJ1-5,CASTTGRNQPQHF,TGTGCCAGCACGACAGGCCGCAATCAGCCCCAGCATTTT
TRBV6-6,.,TRBD2,TRBJ2-3,CASSRGTSGGYSTDTQYF,TGTGCCAGCAGTCGCGGGACTAGCGGGGGGTATAGCACAGATACGCAGTATTTT
TRBV19,.,.,TRBJ1-2,CASSIVGRVSGYTF,TGTGCCAGTAGTATAGTGGGCAGGGTTTCGGGCTACACCTTC
TRBV4-1,.,.,TRBJ1-1,CASSQETDFTEAFF,TGCGCCAGCAGCCAAGAAACAGATTTTACTGAAGCTTTCTTT
TRBV6-5,.,TRBD2,TRBJ2-1,CASIAPGGGQFF,TGTGCCAGCATAGCCCCGGGAGGGGGGCAGTTCTTC
TRBV10-3,.,.,TRBJ1-2,CAISESGPGYTF,TGTGCCATCAGTGAGTCGGGGCCCGGCTACACCTTC
TRBV5-1,few,TRBD1,TRBJ1-2,CASSLAFDRGYGYTF,TGCGCCAGCAGCTTGGCCTTCGACAGGGGCTATGGCTACACCTTC
TRBV30,.,TRBD1,TRBJ1-2,CAWGLFGQGNYGYTF,TGTGCCTGGGGGCTATTCGGACAGGGGAACTATGGCTACACCTTC
TRBV7-9,.,.,TRBJ1-5,CASSFSGDGQPQHF,TGTGCCAGCAGCTTTTCAGGGGATGGTCAGCCCCAGCATTTT
TRBV28,.,.,TRBJ1-2,CASSWPNYGYTF,TGTGCCAGCAGTTGGCCAAACTATGGCTACACCTTC
TRBV27,.,.,TRBJ1-1,CASSSGQKTEAFF,TGTGCCAGCAGTTCCGGACAGAAAACTGAAGCTTTCTTT
TRBV28,.,.,TRBJ2-2,CASSTPAGRSGELFF,TGTGCCAGCAGTACCCCTGCCGGGAGATCCGGGGAGCTGTTTTTT
TRBV5-1,.,.,TRBJ2-5,CASSLDSKETQYF,TGCGCCAGCAGCTTGGACAGTAAAGAGACCCAGTACTTC
TRBV7-3,.,TRBD1,TRBJ2-2,CASSRQGNTGELFF,TGTGCCAGCAGCCGACAGGGGAACACCGGGGAGCTGTTTTTT
TRBV28,.,.,TRBJ1-1,CASTLPGNTEAFF,TGTGCCAGCACTTTACCCGGGAACACTGAAGCTTTCTTT
TRBV11-3,.,TRBD1,TRBJ1-2,CASALGTGVSYGYTF,TGTGCCAGCGCTTTGGGGACAGGGGTATCCTATGGCTACACCTTC
TRBV6-5,.,TRBD1,TRBJ2-2,CASSFSQGAGTGELFF,TGTGCCAGCAGTTTCTCACAGGGGGCAGGCACCGGGGAGCTGTTTTTT
TRBV7-9,.,TRBD1,TRBJ1-5,CASSFGTGFIGSNQPQHF,TGTGCCAGCAGCTTCGGGACAGGGTTTATTGGGAGCAATCAGCCCCAGCATTTT
TRBV2,.,TRBD2,TRBJ2-2,CASSVASGVITGELFF,TGTGCCAGCAGTGTCGCTAGCGGGGTAATCACCGGGGAGCTGTTTTTT
TRBV2,.,TRBD1,TRBJ2-1,CASSAGQDNEQFF,TGTGCCAGCAGCGCGGGACAGGACAATGAGCAGTTCTTC